These 2 T cell receptor beta chains originate from one sample sequenced in a study of blood T cells in healthy people across ages. The second PCR ran about 6 to 11 cycles with a sample-barcoded 5' primer and J-beta primers. TCRdb used MiXCR to reprocess the 5' RACE reads, holding one entry per CDR3 protein. The sample contains roughly 1.5 million distinct CDR3 sequences, roughly two fifths of which appear only once. The sequencing sample was made of blood. These receptors originate from a woman under 30 in good health.

In this sample, this clonotype turned up many times. The chain combines TRBV10-3 with TRBJ2-3; 7 bases match TRBD2. Germline trimming cut 7 bases from V and 0 bases from J; bases unmatched to any gene: 7. Germline loops: CDR1 ENHRY, CDR2 SYGVKD. The CDR3 sequence is 15 residues long. DNA for the CDR3: TGTGCCATCAAGCCGACTAGCCCAAGCACAGATACGCAGTATTTT. Amino acids: CAIKPTSPSTDTQYF.

V gene TRBV11-2 combines with J gene TRBJ2-2; perhaps TRBD2 as D (5 bases). Germline CDR1 and CDR2: SGHAT and FQNNGV. V gave up 0 bases and J gave up 5 bases, with 13 bases separating them. This CDR3 comprises 16 residues. The CDR3 coding sequence is TGTGCCAGCAGCTTAGATCCGGGGTTTAGGACCGGGGAGCTGTTTTTT. Translation: CASSLDPGFRTGELFF.